This T cell receptor beta chain was profiled in a study of shared clonotypes between healthy human individuals. In regard to this clone: The sample holds other DNA sequences that translate to the same CDR3.

The protocol was immunoSEQ multiplex PCR, while the TCRdb copy is restricted to in-frame clones and leaves out a portion. This table has some 2.3 million clones, approximately 93% appearing once. Unmatched junction bases numbered 0, after V lost 6 bases and J lost 2 bases. Germline lookup yields CDR1 MDHEN and CDR2 SYDVKM. CDR3 length equals 13 residues. All donors were Caucasian adults living in Nashville, Tennessee. This TCR was recovered from a young man in good health. Some clones in this sample may be carry-over from other donors' samples. V usage is TRBV28 and J usage is TRBJ1-2; 10 bases align to TRBD1. Input material: naive CD4+ T cells from PBMCs. Subset: CD45RA+ positively selected. This chain's CDR3 is CASRGQGNYGYTF. In DNA, the CDR3 is TGTGCCAGCAGGGGACAGGGGAACTATGGCTACACCTTC.